One TCR beta chain is described in this entry. Antigen specificity is unknown. This sample was taken from a study of cytomegalovirus exposure and HLA in healthy donors. General observations from the study: Reports showed the classifier diagnosing cytomegalovirus status with high specificity and sensitivity. Donors belonging to an Asian-associated ancestry cluster reportedly showed fewer N-insertions in productive TCRs than the approximately 690-donor mean, according to what a later analysis found. Segments of the TCR beta V type were, in most cases, productive about 90% or about 30% of the time in an earlier analysis.

A multiplex PCR was run with 60 Vbeta primers and 13 Jbeta primers. Data came from immunoSEQ multiplex PCR; TCRdb stores just in-frame clones and leaves some out. The table lists 140,000 to 150,000 clones. Trimming took 3 bases from V and 4 from J, leaving 10 bases between them. Germline V gives CDR1 LGHNA, CDR2 YNFKEQ. CDR3 size: 14 residues. Unrecorded immune exposures were likely, despite nominal health at sampling. The rearrangement links TRBV4-2 to TRBJ1-3, with a weak D call TRBD1 (6 bases). Sequencing input: PBMCs. The source is a woman between 50 and 59 years old in good health and CMV-seronegative. CDR3 in DNA: TGTGCCAGCAGCCAGGGGGCGTTAGGAAACACCATATATTTT. Protein: CASSQGALGNTIYF.